This T cell receptor beta chain came from a study of blood T cells in healthy people across ages. The CDR3 length is 15 residues. Per the germline V gene, CDR1 is SGHRS and CDR2 is YFSETQ. This clonotype has at least ten counts. One end of the junction fails to match germline, which may point to a read error. Total RNA extracted from each sample amounted to at least 5.5 micrograms. Primed by a sample-barcoded 5' primer and a J-beta primer mix, a second PCR proceeded for about 6 to 11 cycles. Unique molecular identifiers of 12 random nucleotides labeled each cDNA. From the 5' RACE reads, TCRdb called clonotypes with MiXCR, one entry per CDR3 protein. The sample holds about 1,800,000 distinct CDR3 sequences, 28% seen once.

This TCR was sampled from a woman younger than 45 in good health. This rearrangement joins TRBV5-1 to TRBJ2-3, with 12 bases lining up with TRBD2. Sample: blood. As DNA, the CDR3 is TGTGCCAGCAGCTTGACTAGCGGGGGTACAGATACGCAGTATTTT. Translating it yields CASSLTSGGTDTQYF.